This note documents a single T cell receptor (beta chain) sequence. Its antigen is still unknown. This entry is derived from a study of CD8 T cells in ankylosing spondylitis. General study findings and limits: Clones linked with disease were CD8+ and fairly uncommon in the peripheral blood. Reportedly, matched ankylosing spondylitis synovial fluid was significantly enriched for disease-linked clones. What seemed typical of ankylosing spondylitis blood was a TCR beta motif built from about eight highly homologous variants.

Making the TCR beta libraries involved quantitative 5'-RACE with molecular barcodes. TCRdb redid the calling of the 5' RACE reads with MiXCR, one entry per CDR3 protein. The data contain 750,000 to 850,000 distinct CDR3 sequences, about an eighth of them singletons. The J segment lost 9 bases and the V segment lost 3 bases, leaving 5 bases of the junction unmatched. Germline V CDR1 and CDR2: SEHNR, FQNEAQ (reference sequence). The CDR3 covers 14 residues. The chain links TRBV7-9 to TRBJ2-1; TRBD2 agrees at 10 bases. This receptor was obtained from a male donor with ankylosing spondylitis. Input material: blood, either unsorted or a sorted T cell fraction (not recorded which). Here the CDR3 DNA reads TGTGCCAGCAGCTTTAGCGGGGGGACGGTTGAGCAGTTCTTC. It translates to CASSFSGGTVEQFF.